This is a list of T cell receptor beta chains from one sample in a study of blood T cells in healthy people across ages. MiXCR, applied by TCRdb to the 5' RACE reads, yields one record per CDR3 protein. The sample shows some 1,800,000 distinct CDR3 sequences, 39% of them seen only once. Sequenced material: blood. These receptors were collected from a human donor in good health. Each CDR3 is given with its conserved first and last residue.

V: TRBV30; CDR3: CAWSGIISYNEQFF
V: TRBV4-2; CDR3: CASSQEEGWDTEAFF
V: TRBV20-1; CDR3: CSATRQGAITYEQYF
V: TRBV4-2; CDR3: CASSQGQGEWGYTF
V: TRBV7-6; CDR3: CASSPIAGGPTIYNEQFF
V: TRBV29-1; CDR3: CSADAKGPNIQYF
V: TRBV28; CDR3: CASSLSLGNSPLHF
V: TRBV12-3/TRBV12-4; CDR3: CASSFKGLAGAHEQYF
V: TRBV5-1; CDR3: CASSGAGVDRAVSYNEQFF
V: TRBV5-1; CDR3: CASSLGTGLEKLFF
V: TRBV20-1; CDR3: CSASSPEGFPYF
V: TRBV5-1; CDR3: CASSLLRERNEQFF
V: TRBV2; CDR3: CASSGRTANNSPLHF
V: TRBV7-9; CDR3: CASSPPGQEPSPGELFF
V: TRBV4-1; CDR3: CASSQDESNQPQHF
V: TRBV15; CDR3: CATSRRNLWDTIYF
V: TRBV5-6; CDR3: CASSLLGLDTDTQYF
V: TRBV7-9; CDR3: CAGSTGQGSIQYF
V: TRBV7-2; CDR3: CASSTDSSYGYTF
V: TRBV28; CDR3: CASSFLGQGGLQPQHF
V: TRBV7-6; CDR3: CASSNSGNTEAFF
V: TRBV6-5; CDR3: CASSRTLNYEQDF
V: TRBV6-2/TRBV6-3; CDR3: CASSYSRGQGKAFYGYTF
V: TRBV11-2; CDR3: CASSLVLRVGETQYF
V: TRBV4-1; CDR3: CASSQGPMTGGHSSEQYF
V: TRBV20-1; CDR3: CSATPTSYEQYF
V: TRBV30; CDR3: CAWTPGLAIDTQYF
V: TRBV7-2; CDR3: CANSLATGGLGTQYF
V: TRBV9; CDR3: CASSVGGQRWNEQFF
V: TRBV4-3; CDR3: CASSQEPGADYGYTF
V: TRBV7-2; CDR3: CASSFPPGTANTEAFF
V: TRBV20-1; CDR3: CSARDRQGGHTEAFF
V: TRBV28; CDR3: CASIAGGPGTDTQYF
V: TRBV7-3; CDR3: CARSLAPGQDFNEQFF
V: TRBV20-1; CDR3: CSASGGQLGYNEQFF
V: TRBV5-1; CDR3: CASSGTGGSEAFF
V: TRBV12-3/TRBV12-4; CDR3: CASSFATGGAPDEQFF
V: TRBV20-1; CDR3: CSASRRDVYYGYTF
V: TRBV11-2; CDR3: CASSAPQGRNTEAFF
V: TRBV7-9; CDR3: CASSDVGRYSPLHF
V: TRBV4-2; CDR3: CASSRGLAGRETQYF
V: TRBV6-5; CDR3: CASLGGKNIQYF
V: TRBV7-2; CDR3: CASSYSTGGDYGYTF
V: TRBV5-1; CDR3: CASSRAVGEKLFF
V: TRBV4-2; CDR3: CASSQRDAQETQYF
V: TRBV5-5; CDR3: CASSWGGRAGANVLTF
V: TRBV20-1; CDR3: CRARAGRVKFF
V: TRBV20-1; CDR3: CSARDPAGAYEQYF
V: TRBV27; CDR3: CASRARRRVHEQYF
V: TRBV13; CDR3: CASSSNRGGGPVETQYF
V: TRBV19; CDR3: CASSAARDRKNEQFF
V: TRBV7-3; CDR3: CASSLGILGNEQFF
V: TRBV20-1; CDR3: CSAMERGAHRGTDTQYF
V: TRBV12-3/TRBV12-4; CDR3: CASSRSTGLGEQYF
V: TRBV29-1; CDR3: CSVDRGGSYNEQFF
V: TRBV18; CDR3: CASRLAASQETQYF
V: TRBV13; CDR3: CASSFWRQRNIQYF
V: TRBV6-5; CDR3: CASSPGTGGDTLHF
V: TRBV28; CDR3: CASSSPIERGPYEQYF